Listed below are T cell receptor beta chains from one sample, sequenced in a study of T cells after yellow fever vaccination. TCRdb re-derived calls from the 5' RACE reads in MiXCR, one entry per CDR3 protein. The table lists roughly 500,000 distinct CDR3 sequences, roughly 21% of them singletons. Specimen: PBMCs, collected 15 days after the yellow fever booster vaccination. These TCRs come from a man younger than 40 who received the YFV17D yellow fever vaccine. Both conserved end residues are part of each CDR3. D genes are given only for firm matches. The size field is filled for only some rows; it gives once, few, many or a size class.

V	J	D	size	DNA	CDR3
TRBV12-3/TRBV12-4	TRBJ2-1	TRBD2	-	TGTGCCAGCAGCGAGCGGGAGAGAAATGAGCAGTTCTTC	CASSERERNEQFF
TRBV28	TRBJ2-1	-	-	TGTGCCAGCAGTGACGGACAGCGGAGTTACAATGAGCAGTTCTTC	CASSDGQRSYNEQFF
TRBV20-1	TRBJ2-6	-	few	TGCAGTGCTAGAGAAATCGGCTTAGGTTCTGGGGCCAACGTCCTGACTTTC	CSAREIGLGSGANVLTF
TRBV25-1	TRBJ2-7	TRBD1	-	TGTGCCAGCAGTGAGCCGGGACAGGGGATATACGAGCAGTACTTC	CASSEPGQGIYEQYF
TRBV4-3	TRBJ2-1	-	few	TGCGCCAGCAGCCAAGAGATCGGCCGTTGGGCCAATGAGCAGTTCTTC	CASSQEIGRWANEQFF
TRBV12-3/TRBV12-4	TRBJ2-3	TRBD2	-	TGTGCCAGCAGTTTAGCGCCGCGGGCAGCGGGAAGCACAGATACGCAGTATTTT	CASSLAPRAAGSTDTQYF
TRBV6-5	TRBJ2-1	-	-	TGTGCCAGCACAGGCATAGACAATGAGCAGTTCTTC	CASTGIDNEQFF
TRBV20-1	TRBJ2-7	-	-	TGCAGTGCTAGAGAACCCCAAGCGGCCGCAGCCTCCTACGAGCAGTACTTC	CSAREPQAAAASYEQYF
TRBV7-3	TRBJ2-1	TRBD2	-	TGTGCCAGCAGCTTAAATCCCCAGATCGGGAGGGGGTCCTACAATGAGCAGTTCTTC	CASSLNPQIGRGSYNEQFF
TRBV5-1	TRBJ2-1	-	many	TGTGCCAGCAGTTTAGGGGGGGCTTCCTACAATGAGCAGTTCTTC	CASSLGGASYNEQFF
TRBV20-1	TRBJ2-1	-	-	TGCAGTGCTTCACGGGGAGGAGGGAACTACAATGAGCAGTTCTTC	CSASRGGGNYNEQFF
TRBV5-4	TRBJ2-2	TRBD2	-	TGTGCCAGCAGCTCTAACCTAGGGACTAGCGGGGGGGAGCTGTTTTTT	CASSSNLGTSGGELFF
TRBV6-1	TRBJ2-7	TRBD1	-	TGTGCCAGCAGTGAACCTGGACAGGGGGGCGAGCAGTACTTC	CASSEPGQGGEQYF
TRBV7-3	TRBJ2-5	TRBD2	-	TGTGCCAGCAGCGGCCCCTTGGCGGGAGTGTACCAAGAGACCCAGTACTTC	CASSGPLAGVYQETQYF
TRBV9	TRBJ2-7	-	-	TGTGCCAGCAGCGTAGATGCGGGATATCCCTACGAGCAGTACTTC	CASSVDAGYPYEQYF
TRBV6-2/TRBV6-3	TRBJ2-7	-	-	TGTGCCAGCAGGCGCACCTACGAGCAGTACTTC	CASRRTYEQYF
TRBV5-6	TRBJ2-5	-	-	TGTGCCAGCAGCTTGAATATTCAAGAGACCCAGTACTTC	CASSLNIQETQYF
TRBV3-1	TRBJ2-7	TRBD1	-	TGTGCCAGCAGCCCCGAGGACAGGGGATGGGTAACCTACGAGCAGTACTTC	CASSPEDRGWVTYEQYF
TRBV12-3/TRBV12-4	TRBJ2-2	-	few	TGTGCCAGCAGTTTGAACAACAGGGCCGGGGAGCTGTTTTTT	CASSLNNRAGELFF
TRBV10-2	TRBJ2-2	-	few	TGCGCCAGCACCTTGGGAACCGGGGAGCTGTTTTTT	CASTLGTGELFF
TRBV5-1	TRBJ2-1	-	few	TGTGCCAGCAGTTTAGGAAGGCTCGGTGAGCAGTTCTTC	CASSLGRLGEQFF
TRBV6-5	TRBJ2-1	-	many	TGTGCCAGCAGTTACGGCGGGGAATACAATGAGCAGTTCTTC	CASSYGGEYNEQFF
TRBV19	TRBJ2-7	TRBD2	few	TGTGCCAGTAGTATCCTAGCGGGGAGCTCCTACGAGCAGTACTTC	CASSILAGSSYEQYF
TRBV7-9	TRBJ2-6	-	many	TGTGCCAGCAGCTCCCCCGGGGCTGGGGCCAACGTCCTGACTTTC	CASSSPGAGANVLTF
TRBV7-2	TRBJ2-1	-	-	TGTGCCAGCAGCTTAGTTGCCAGGAGTGAGCAGTTCTTC	CASSLVARSEQFF
TRBV12-5	TRBJ2-1	TRBD2	few	TGTGCTAGTGGTCCATCCCCTAGCGGGAGGACCAGAGGGACAAATGAGCAGTTCTTC	CASGPSPSGRTRGTNEQFF
TRBV2	TRBJ2-7	-	-	TGTGCCAGCAGTGAAGCGGGAATTGGGCTGCACGAGCAGTACTTC	CASSEAGIGLHEQYF
TRBV7-7	TRBJ2-5	-	many	TGTGCCAGCAGCTTATCAGGAGTCCAAGAGACCCAGTACTTC	CASSLSGVQETQYF
TRBV27	TRBJ2-1	-	few	TGTGCCAGCAACTTCAAGGGCCTGGATGAGCAGTTCTTC	CASNFKGLDEQFF
TRBV7-9	TRBJ2-2	TRBD2	few	TGTGCCAGCAGCCATAGGACTAGCGGCCCGAACACCGGGGAGCTGTTTTTT	CASSHRTSGPNTGELFF
TRBV12-3/TRBV12-4	TRBJ2-3	-	-	TGTGCCAGCAGTGACCGCATAGATACGCAGTATTTT	CASSDRIDTQYF
TRBV18	TRBJ2-1	-	-	TGTGCCAGCTCACCACCGGGGCAAAGGTGGTTTTCTGAGCAGTTCTTC	CASSPPGQRWFSEQFF
TRBV5-4	TRBJ2-2	TRBD2	few	TGTGCCTCTATAGCGGGAGGGCGGAACACCGGGGAGCTGTTTTTT	CASIAGGRNTGELFF
TRBV9	TRBJ2-3	-	-	TGTGTCAGCAGCGTAGGGAGTAGCACAGATACGCAGTATTTT	CVSSVGSSTDTQYF
TRBV5-6	TRBJ2-1	TRBD2	-	TGTGCCAGCAGCGGGACCGGGACTAGCGTTTATGGGCAGTTCTTC	CASSGTGTSVYGQFF
TRBV5-1	TRBJ2-3	-	few	TGCGCCAGCAGCTTGGGGGTTCGGGAAAGCACAGATACGCAGTATTTT	CASSLGVRESTDTQYF
TRBV5-1	TRBJ2-1	-	-	TGCGCCAGCAGCCGTATTACAGGGAGCTCCTACAATGAGCAGTTCTTC	CASSRITGSSYNEQFF
TRBV6-1	TRBJ2-5	-	few	TGTGCCAGCAATAAGTGGGCGCACCTCGGAGAGACCCAGTACTTC	CASNKWAHLGETQYF
TRBV3-1	TRBJ2-7	TRBD2	few	TGTGCCAGCAGCCGGGGTAGCGGGGACCGCTCCTACGAGCAGTACTTC	CASSRGSGDRSYEQYF
TRBV2	TRBJ2-1	-	few	TGTGCCAGCAGTGAAAGGGGGAGACTAGCGCAGTTCTTC	CASSERGRLAQFF
TRBV7-6	TRBJ1-1	TRBD1	-	TGTGCCAGCAGCTCCGACAGGGGGGTTGAAGCTTTCTTT	CASSSDRGVEAFF
TRBV19	TRBJ1-5	-	-	TGTGCCAGTAGTATGGGCCGGACGGGCAATCAGCCCCAGCATTTT	CASSMGRTGNQPQHF
TRBV2	TRBJ2-4	TRBD2	few	TGTGCCAGCAGTGAACAGGCGGGAGGCGTCAAAAACATTCAGTACTTC	CASSEQAGGVKNIQYF
TRBV3-1	TRBJ2-3	TRBD2	-	TGTGCCAGCAGCCAGAGACTAGCGGGAGGTACGCAGTATTTT	CASSQRLAGGTQYF
TRBV5-1	TRBJ2-1	-	-	TGCGCCAGCAGCTTGATTGATACGTCCTACAATGAGCAGTTCTTC	CASSLIDTSYNEQFF